This is a list of T cell receptor beta chains from one sample in a study of shared clonotypes between healthy human individuals. The protocol was immunoSEQ multiplex PCR, while the TCRdb copy is restricted to in-frame clones and leaves out a portion. The profile covers 550,000 to 800,000 clones, with less than 85% appearing a single time and 1.7% taken by the ten largest. The specimen sequenced was memory CD4+ T cells sorted from blood. These TCRs come from a woman in her twenties or thirties in good health. CDR3s include the opening cysteine and the closing phenylalanine or tryptophan. The order of the fields is clone size, V gene, J gene, D gene, CDR3 DNA, CDR3 protein. A D gene is named only where the DNA matches it firmly. Only part of the rows carry a size: once, few, many, or a class if the clone is expanded.

size: few
V: TRBV28
J: TRBJ1-4
D: .
DNA: TGTGCCAGCAGTTCCAATGAAAAACTGTTTTTT
CDR3: CASSSNEKLFF

size: .
V: TRBV2
J: TRBJ2-3
D: .
DNA: TGTGCCAGCAGTGACGTCGGTATGGCCACAGATACGCAGTATTTT
CDR3: CASSDVGMATDTQYF

size: .
V: TRBV7-9
J: TRBJ1-2
D: .
DNA: TGTGCCAGCGGGCAGGCGGCGGGAGGCTACACCTTC
CDR3: CASGQAAGGYTF

size: .
V: TRBV5-5
J: TRBJ2-1
D: TRBD2
DNA: TGTGCCAGCAGCTCCACTAGCGGGGCCTACAATGAGCAGTTCTTC
CDR3: CASSSTSGAYNEQFF

size: many
V: TRBV19
J: TRBJ2-3
D: .
DNA: TGTGCCAGTAATGCGGGTCCCATGAGCGGGTACACAGATACGCAGTATTTT
CDR3: CASNAGPMSGYTDTQYF

size: few
V: TRBV25-1
J: TRBJ1-1
D: .
DNA: TGTGCCAGCAGACGACACGGGGGGCTTGGGACTGAAGCTTTCTTT
CDR3: CASRRHGGLGTEAFF

size: .
V: TRBV11-1
J: TRBJ2-3
D: .
DNA: TGTGCCAGCAGCTTTGGGGTCAGAACAGATACGCAGTATTTT
CDR3: CASSFGVRTDTQYF

size: .
V: TRBV28
J: TRBJ2-1
D: .
DNA: TGTGCCAGCAGGCAGAGGGCGGGGAGACCCCAGCAGTTCTTC
CDR3: CASRQRAGRPQQFF

size: .
V: TRBV27
J: TRBJ2-5
D: TRBD1
DNA: TGTGCCAGCAGGGGGGCCGGGACAGGCGAAGAGACCCAGTACTTC
CDR3: CASRGAGTGEETQYF

size: .
V: TRBV4-2
J: TRBJ2-7
D: .
DNA: TGTGCCAGCAGCCAAGGGCTCACTGGCGGAAGCTCCTACGAGCAGTACTTC
CDR3: CASSQGLTGGSSYEQYF

size: .
V: TRBV4-2
J: TRBJ2-1
D: TRBD2
DNA: TGTGCCAGCAAAATGGTGACTAGCGGGAGGGTTGAGCAGTTCTTC
CDR3: CASKMVTSGRVEQFF

size: .
V: TRBV7-2
J: TRBJ1-5
D: .
DNA: TGTGCCAGCAGCTTAGAGGCGGGCGGATGGGGATCGCCCCAGCATTTT
CDR3: CASSLEAGGWGSPQHF

size: .
V: TRBV9
J: TRBJ1-2
D: TRBD1
DNA: TGTGCCAGCAGCGTAGGGGACAGGGCTAACTATGGCTACACCTTC
CDR3: CASSVGDRANYGYTF

size: .
V: TRBV7-9
J: TRBJ1-2
D: .
DNA: TGTGCCAGCGCATCGGGGGCGATTGGCTACACCTTC
CDR3: CASASGAIGYTF

size: once
V: TRBV7-2
J: TRBJ2-5
D: TRBD2
DNA: TGTGCCAGCAGCCGGGACTACGCCGTGGAGACCCAGTACTTC
CDR3: CASSRDYAVETQYF

size: .
V: TRBV7-9
J: TRBJ2-1
D: .
DNA: TGTGCCAGCACCGCTCCCGGGCTATCCTACAATGAGCAGTTCTTC
CDR3: CASTAPGLSYNEQFF

size: .
V: TRBV11-2
J: TRBJ2-5
D: TRBD2
DNA: TGTGCCAGCAGCAAAGATAGCGGGAGGGCCGAAACCCAGTACTTC
CDR3: CASSKDSGRAETQYF

size: once
V: TRBV7-2
J: TRBJ1-3
D: .
DNA: TGTGCCAGCAGCCCGCAGGGAACTGGAAACACCATATATTTT
CDR3: CASSPQGTGNTIYF

size: .
V: TRBV5-1
J: TRBJ2-7
D: .
DNA: TGCGCCAGCAGCCAGACAGGTTACGAGCAGTACTTC
CDR3: CASSQTGYEQYF

size: .
V: TRBV11-2
J: TRBJ1-5
D: .
DNA: TGTGCCAGCAGCTTAGAGGGATCCAATCAGCCCCAGCATTTT
CDR3: CASSLEGSNQPQHF

size: .
V: TRBV11-3
J: TRBJ2-2
D: .
DNA: TGTGCCAGCAGCTCGAGAAACGGGGAGCTGTTTTTT
CDR3: CASSSRNGELFF

size: .
V: TRBV6-6
J: TRBJ2-1
D: TRBD1
DNA: TGTGCCAGCAGGGATCAGAAAGGGGGCTTGGGGTTCTTC
CDR3: CASRDQKGGLGFF

size: .
V: TRBV4-1
J: TRBJ2-1
D: .
DNA: TGCGCCAGCAGCCAAGTATTGGGGGGCTCGCATGAGCAGTTCTTC
CDR3: CASSQVLGGSHEQFF

size: .
V: TRBV27
J: TRBJ1-2
D: .
DNA: TGTGCCAGCAGCCGCAGGGATATCGGGGGCTACACCTTC
CDR3: CASSRRDIGGYTF

size: .
V: TRBV5-4
J: TRBJ2-3
D: .
DNA: TGTGCCAGCAGCTTAGATGACGGGGAATACGCAGATACGCAGTATTTT
CDR3: CASSLDDGEYADTQYF

size: .
V: TRBV27
J: TRBJ1-1
D: TRBD1
DNA: TGTGCCAGCAGTCCGAGACAGGGGCGGACTGAAGCTTTCTTT
CDR3: CASSPRQGRTEAFF

size: .
V: TRBV30
J: TRBJ1-3
D: .
DNA: TGTGCCTGGAGTGGGAGAGGGGACACCATATATTTT
CDR3: CAWSGRGDTIYF

size: .
V: TRBV18
J: TRBJ1-3
D: .
DNA: TGTGCCAGCACCATACCAGGAAACACCATATATTTT
CDR3: CASTIPGNTIYF

size: .
V: TRBV28
J: TRBJ2-1
D: .
DNA: TGTGCCAGCATTTACGGTAATGAGCAGTTCTTC
CDR3: CASIYGNEQFF

size: .
V: TRBV7-9
J: TRBJ2-2
D: TRBD1
DNA: TGTGCCAGCAGTTCGGACAGGGGGCCTCCCGGGGAGCTGTTTTTT
CDR3: CASSSDRGPPGELFF

size: .
V: TRBV4-1
J: TRBJ2-1
D: TRBD2
DNA: TGCGCCAGCAGCCGCGAAAGCCAAAGCGGGAGGCCGAATGAGCAGTTCTTC
CDR3: CASSRESQSGRPNEQFF

size: many
V: TRBV7-9
J: TRBJ1-5
D: .
DNA: TGTGCCAGCAGTCCAGCGGGAGGGGGTAATCAGCCCCAGCATTTT
CDR3: CASSPAGGGNQPQHF

size: .
V: TRBV5-1
J: TRBJ2-5
D: .
DNA: TGCGCCAGCAGCTTGATGACTGGAGAGACCCAGTACTTC
CDR3: CASSLMTGETQYF

size: once
V: TRBV7-8
J: TRBJ2-7
D: .
DNA: TGTGCCAGCCGACCCCTAGGCGGGAATAGGTGGGATAACGACCTCAACGAGCAGTACTTC
CDR3: CASRPLGGNRWDNDLNEQYF

size: .
V: TRBV29-1
J: TRBJ2-7
D: .
DNA: TGCAGCGTTGCGGGACAAGGCGCCTACGAGCAGTACTTC
CDR3: CSVAGQGAYEQYF

size: once
V: TRBV4-1
J: TRBJ2-1
D: TRBD2
DNA: TGCGCCAGCAGCCAAGCGGGAGGGTCCTCCTACAATGAGCAGTTCTTC
CDR3: CASSQAGGSSYNEQFF

size: .
V: TRBV10-3
J: TRBJ2-5
D: .
DNA: TGTGCCATCAGTGAAGGGAAAGGGGGAGATGAGACCCAGTACTTC
CDR3: CAISEGKGGDETQYF

size: .
V: TRBV27
J: TRBJ1-2
D: .
DNA: TGTGCCAGCAGTTTGCAGGGCGGTGGCTACACCTTC
CDR3: CASSLQGGGYTF

size: .
V: TRBV7-9
J: TRBJ2-2
D: TRBD2
DNA: TGTGCCAGCAGCCGAAAGACTAGCGCCGGGGAGCTGTTTTTT
CDR3: CASSRKTSAGELFF